The rows below give T cell receptor beta chains drawn from one sample of a study of shared clonotypes between healthy human individuals. Generated by immunoSEQ multiplex PCR, the TCRdb table keeps only in-frame clones and is missing some. This table has about 2.3 million clones, over 85% appearing once. The specimen was naive CD4+ T cells from PBMCs. The receptors here all came from a man aged 18 to 29 in good health. Some clones in this sample may be carry-over from other donors' samples. CDR3s include the opening cysteine and the closing phenylalanine or tryptophan. The D gene is left open where the match is weak. Only part of the rows carry a size: once, few, many, or a class if the clone is expanded.

V,J,D,size,DNA,CDR3
TRBV19,TRBJ1-4,-,-,TGTGCCAGTAGTATAGGTATTTTGACCTTTCCATCGGGGAATGAAAAACTGTTTTTT,CASSIGILTFPSGNEKLFF
TRBV5-4,TRBJ2-7,TRBD1,-,TGTGCCAGCAGCTTGGCCCGGATGGCGGACAGGGGCCTCTCCTACGAGCAGTACTTC,CASSLARMADRGLSYEQYF
TRBV11-2,TRBJ2-7,TRBD2,once,TGTGCCAGCAGGGGGACTAGCGTTTCCTACGAGCAGTACTTC,CASRGTSVSYEQYF
TRBV5-1,TRBJ2-3,TRBD1,-,TGCGCCAGCAGCCTAGGACAGGGGCCAGATACGCAGTATTTT,CASSLGQGPDTQYF
TRBV5-1,TRBJ2-7,-,once,TGCGCCAGCCGGGGTAGCGCCACCGGGGGCGAGCAGTACTTC,CASRGSATGGEQYF
TRBV18,TRBJ1-1,-,-,TGTGCCAGCTCACCAGATAGGAGCACTGAAGCTTTCTTT,CASSPDRSTEAFF
TRBV28,TRBJ1-2,TRBD1,once,TGTGCCACCGGCTTAGGGGGCAACTATGGCTACACCTTC,CATGLGGNYGYTF
TRBV28,TRBJ2-3,TRBD2,-,TGTGCCAGCAGTCCTGGGACTAGCGTCCCAGATACGCAGTATTTT,CASSPGTSVPDTQYF
TRBV25-1,TRBJ2-3,TRBD2,-,TGTGCCAGCAATCGGGGGTCGGGACTAGCGGCAGATACGCAGTATTTT,CASNRGSGLAADTQYF
TRBV28,TRBJ2-3,-,-,TGTGCCAGCAGACTCCCTACCGGGGTTAAACTAGGGGATACGCAGTATTTT,CASRLPTGVKLGDTQYF
TRBV19,TRBJ2-1,-,-,TGTGCCACCCAGGAGAGGTATGAGCAGTTCTTC,CATQERYEQFF
TRBV2,TRBJ2-1,-,-,TGTGCCAGCAGGACGGGAAGCTCCTACAATGAGCAGTTCTTC,CASRTGSSYNEQFF
TRBV5-6,TRBJ1-1,-,-,TGTGCCAGCAGCTTTGGGGGAGGAAAGCATGAAGCTTTCTTT,CASSFGGGKHEAFF
TRBV6-6,TRBJ2-1,-,-,TGTGCCAGCGGGCGGGAAGATTACAATGAGCAGTTCTTC,CASGREDYNEQFF
TRBV5-6,TRBJ2-2,TRBD2,-,TGTGCCAGCAGCTTGACGGGGGGAGTCACCGGGGAGCTGTTTTTT,CASSLTGGVTGELFF
TRBV28,TRBJ1-1,-,once,TGTGCCAGCAGTTTAAGTTTACTGAACACTGAAGCTTTCTTT,CASSLSLLNTEAFF
TRBV5-1,TRBJ2-1,TRBD2,-,TGCGCCAGCAGCCCGAATAGCGGGAGTTCCTACAATGAGCAGTTCTTC,CASSPNSGSSYNEQFF
TRBV9,TRBJ2-1,TRBD2,-,TGTGCCAGCAGCGGTAGCGGGATCTCCTACAATGAGCAGTTCTTC,CASSGSGISYNEQFF
TRBV30,TRBJ2-7,-,once,TGTGCCTGGATGAGCAATGGCGAGCAGTACTTC,CAWMSNGEQYF
TRBV28,TRBJ1-1,-,-,TGTGCCAGCAGCACCCCCGGAGGCGGCCGAATGAACACTGAAGCTTTCTTT,CASSTPGGGRMNTEAFF
TRBV2,TRBJ1-1,-,-,TGTGCCAGCAGTGACATAGTTCCCCGGACGAACACTGAAGCTTTCTTT,CASSDIVPRTNTEAFF
TRBV11-2,TRBJ2-5,-,-,TGTGCCAGCAGCTTAGTGAGGGCCTTGGAGACCCAGTACTTC,CASSLVRALETQYF